The 28 T cell receptor beta chains given below trace back to one sample, sequenced in a study of human T cells and chemical hapten exposure. TCRdb ran MiXCR on the RACE reads and lists one entry per CDR3 protein. This table holds roughly 100,000 distinct CDR3 sequences, under 40% found once. As for time point: patch test 3, about 24 weeks after DPC sensitization. Treatment of the sample: therapeutic diphenylcyclopropenone sensitization with weekly scalp DPC. Material: whole blood, obtained in connection with sensitization to the hapten diphenylcyclopropenone (DPC). The receptors originated from a man aged 40-49 years with alopecia areata. Some clones in this sample may be carry-over from other donors' samples.

This chain joins TRBV7-2 and TRBJ2-2; 9 nucleotides agree with TRBD1. The CDR3 is 15 residues long. Trimming took 4 bases from V and 6 from J; bases not matched to a gene: 6. Per germline, CDR1 SGHTA and CDR2 FQGNSA. The CDR3 bases are TGTGCCAGCAGCTCTCTACAGGGGGCATCCGGGGAGCTGTTTTTT. Translating gives CASSSLQGASGELFF.

This rearrangement joins TRBV7-9 to TRBJ2-3; 7 nucleotides match TRBD1. Germline V lookup: CDR1 SEHNR, CDR2 FQNEAQ (reference sequence). Trimming removed 1 base from V and 2 bases from J; junction bases left unmatched: 6. The CDR3 contains 16 residues. The CDR3 spells CASSLEQGTPTDTQYF. The CDR3 nucleotides read TGTGCCAGCAGCTTAGAACAGGGGACCCCCACAGATACGCAGTATTTT.

The V and J genes are TRBV6-5 and TRBJ2-4, with D possibly matching TRBD2 (6 bases). Trimming stripped 5 bases from V and 3 bases from J, with 14 bases between. The CDR3 contains 15 residues. CDR1 is MNHEY and CDR2 is SVGAGI in the germline V gene. The CDR3 spells CASSGGGAGKNIQYF. CDR3 nucleotide sequence: TGTGCCAGCAGTGGGGGAGGCGCCGGCAAAAACATTCAGTACTTC.

The gene calls are TRBV6-5 and TRBJ1-1; D not certain. Per germline, CDR1 MNHEY and CDR2 SVGAGI. Between the trimmed V and J ends, which lost 3 bases and 7 bases, there was a span of 15 bases. The CDR3 is 14 amino acids. The CDR3 region has the DNA TGTGCCAGCAGTTATTGGAAGGCAGGCGATGAAGCTTTCTTT. The encoded protein is CASSYWKAGDEAFF.

The rearrangement uses TRBV7-2 and TRBJ2-2; D may be TRBD1 (6 bases). Trimming shortened V by 2 bases and J by 2 bases, and 18 bases separated the two germline ends. The length of the CDR3 is 18 residues. Germline V gene lookup returns CDR1 SGHTA and CDR2 FQGNSA. The CDR3 region has the DNA TGTGCCAGCAGCTTAAGGTGGCTGACAGGAACTAACACCGGGGAGCTGTTTTTT. Protein: CASSLRWLTGTNTGELFF.

This clonotype has more than one count but fewer than ten. The rearrangement uses TRBV5-1 and TRBJ2-5; D remains unclear. Looked up from germline, CDR1 is SGHRS and CDR2 is YFSETQ. V was trimmed by 4 bases and J by 6 bases, leaving 16 bases between them. The CDR3 loop spans 14 amino acids. The CDR3 protein is CASSRGGEQKTQYF. For the CDR3, the DNA is TGCGCCAGCAGCAGAGGCGGCGAGCAAAAGACCCAGTACTTC.

The chain carries TRBV6-2 or TRBV6-3 and TRBJ2-3; 8 positions match TRBD2. The trim removed 7 bases at V and 4 bases at J, leaving 4 bases unmatched. Germline CDR1 is MNHEY and CDR2 is SVGEGT. The CDR3 contains 13 residues. In DNA form, the CDR3 reads TGTGCCAGCATTAGCGGGAACGCAGATACGCAGTATTTT. It yields the protein CASISGNADTQYF.

This clonotype was counted only a few times. The rearrangement joins TRBV6-6 to TRBJ1-2, with D possibly TRBD1 on 6 matching bases. Trimming left V 6 bases short and J 8 bases short, with 28 bases between. The CDR3 loop spans 17 amino acids. Per the germline V gene, CDR1 is MNHNY and CDR2 is SVGAGI (reference sequence). CDR3 in DNA: TGTGCCAGCAGCGTTAGTCCGGGGGCAGGCTCTAGGAAGGGCTACACCTTC. It yields the protein CASSVSPGAGSRKGYTF.

The V call is TRBV7-9, the J call TRBJ1-5, with 8 positions matching TRBD1. The CDR3 is 13 amino acids. V lost 5 bases and J lost 7; bases outside the gene matches: 4. The germline CDR1 and CDR2 sequences are SEHNR and FQNEAQ (reference sequence). Here the CDR3 reads CASSRGQGQPQHF. CDR3 coding DNA: TGTGCCAGCAGCCGTGGACAGGGACAGCCCCAGCATTTT.

This chain connects TRBV7-9 to TRBJ2-1; 11 nucleotides match TRBD2. The germline V gene encodes CDR1 SEHNR and CDR2 FQNEAQ (reference sequence). Unmatched junction bases numbered 6, after V lost 8 bases and J lost 3 bases. The CDR3 has 15 amino acids. CDR3 DNA: TGTGCCAGCTCCTCGACTAGCGGGGACTACAATGAGCAGTTCTTC. Translation: CASSSTSGDYNEQFF.

The sample holds a few counts of this clonotype. This chain connects TRBV4-2 to TRBJ1-1; 7 positions match TRBD1. This CDR3 has 16 amino acids. The germline CDR1 and CDR2 sequences are LGHNA and YNFKEQ. V dropped 3 bases and J dropped 1; count of bases not matched to a gene: 8. The CDR3 DNA reads as TGTGCCAGCAGCCAGGATGACAGGGATTGGAACACTGAAGCTTTCTTT. Its protein product is CASSQDDRDWNTEAFF.

This chain joins TRBV7-9 and TRBJ2-1; TRBD2 aligns across 8 bases. Germline V gene sequence: CDR1 SEHNR, CDR2 FQNEAQ (reference sequence). CDR3 length: 16 residues. The V segment lost 5 bases and the J segment 0 bases; nucleotides outside the gene matches: 6. In nucleotides, the CDR3 is TGTGCCAGCAGCCAACTCGGACTAGCCTCCTACAATGAGCAGTTCTTC. Translation gives CASSQLGLASYNEQFF.

The chain couples TRBV11-1 to TRBJ2-3, with 11 bases fitting TRBD2. Germline V lookup: CDR1 SGHAT, CDR2 FQDESV (reference sequence). V shed 3 bases, J shed 1 base, and the junction held 12 bases outside the gene matches. The CDR3 has 19 amino acids. CDR3 DNA: TGTGCCAGCAGCTTTTTAGCGGGAGGGCCGTCATCTGGCACAGATACGCAGTATTTT. Encoded protein: CASSFLAGGPSSGTDTQYF.

This clonotype was observed a few times. The V and J genes are TRBV20-1 and TRBJ1-6; 10 bases match TRBD1. This CDR3 contains 14 residues. Trimming took 5 bases from V and 4 from J; bases not matched to a gene: 2. The germline V gene encodes CDR1 DFQATT and CDR2 SNEGSKA (reference sequence). The CDR3 loop is CSASGQGYNSPLHF. The CDR3 nucleotides read TGCAGTGCTTCGGGACAGGGGTATAATTCACCCCTCCACTTT.

The chain carries TRBV7-3 and TRBJ2-5; perhaps TRBD2 as D (6 bases). V was clipped by 0 bases and J by 5 bases, with 10 bases between them. The CDR3 is 14 residues long. Germline V gene lookup returns CDR1 SGHTA and CDR2 FQGTGA. The CDR3, as DNA: TGTGCCAGCAGCTTAACTGGGACTCATGAGACCCAGTACTTC. Its translation is CASSLTGTHETQYF.

The CDR3 nucleotides are TGCAGTGCTAGAGCGTGGGCGGGAGTAGATACGCAGTATTTT. Protein sequence: CSARAWAGVDTQYF. This chain links TRBV20-1 with TRBJ2-3; 7 bases agree with TRBD2. With V trimmed by 1 base and J by 5 bases, 6 bases remained unmatched. The CDR3 is 14 amino acids. The germline CDR1 and CDR2 sequences are DFQATT and SNEGSKA (reference sequence).

The gene calls are TRBV10-2 and TRBJ1-1; D perhaps matches TRBD1 (5 bases). V was cut by 6 bases and J by 4 bases, with 12 bases left in between. Germline V gene lookup returns CDR1 WSHSY and CDR2 SAAADI. This CDR3 spans 13 amino acids. CDR3: CASRAQGLTEAFF. CDR3 DNA: TGCGCCAGCAGGGCCCAGGGACTCACTGAAGCTTTCTTT.

The chain joins TRBV7-9 to TRBJ2-3; TRBD1 matches 7 bases. J was trimmed by 12 bases and V by 2 bases; bases with no gene match: 2. CDR3 length: 11 amino acids. Germline loops: CDR1 SEHNR, CDR2 FQNEAQ (reference sequence). CDR3 sequence (DNA): TGTGCCAGCAGCTTAAGGGACAGCCAGTATTTT. This encodes CASSLRDSQYF.

The rearrangement uses TRBV4-1 and TRBJ1-5; D unclear. Germline loops: CDR1 MGHRA, CDR2 YSYEKL. The CDR3 totals 14 residues. Trimming stripped 0 bases from V and 5 bases from J, with 8 bases between. CDR3 bases: TGCGCCAGCAGCCAAGATGCTAAGTATCAGCCCCAGCATTTT. Its translation is CASSQDAKYQPQHF.

CDR3 sequence: CASSFRDRGCGFF. The DNA of the CDR3 is TGTGCCAGCAGCTTCCGGGACAGGGGTTGCGGTTTCTTT. The chain joins TRBV7-3 to TRBJ1-1, with 10 positions matching TRBD1. This CDR3 comprises 13 residues. The germline V gene has CDR1 SGHTA and CDR2 FQGTGA. Trimming at V came to 3 bases and at J to 13 bases, leaving 8 bases not matched to a gene.

This clonotype was detected a few times. J is TRBJ2-3 and V is TRBV7-8; 7 bases agree with TRBD2. The ends lost 2 bases at V and 2 bases at J; junction bases unmatched: 19. Germline assignment: CDR1 SGHVS and CDR2 FQNEAQ. CDR3 length: 20 residues. Here the CDR3 DNA reads TGTGCCAGCAGCTTAAGGGACCCTAGCGGAGTTTGGGTTTTCACAGATACGCAGTATTTT. Protein sequence: CASSLRDPSGVWVFTDTQYF.

This clonotype was seen only a few times. The chain uses TRBV25-1 and TRBJ2-2, with 10 bases lining up with TRBD1. Germline V gene lookup returns CDR1 MGHDK and CDR2 SYGVNS. The V gene end was trimmed by 2 bases and the J gene end by 3 bases; junction bases not matched to a gene: 3. This CDR3 region has 16 residues. The CDR3 sequence: CASSEAGTGDTGELFF. CDR3 nucleotides: TGTGCCAGCAGTGAAGCCGGGACAGGGGACACCGGGGAGCTGTTTTTT.

The gene calls are TRBV4-1 and TRBJ2-1; D possibly uses TRBD1 or TRBD2 (7 bases each). The CDR3 is 17 residues long. Trimming shortened V by 0 bases and J by 3 bases, and 15 bases separated the two germline ends. Germline CDR1 MGHRA, CDR2 YSYEKL. The CDR3 DNA sequence: TGCGCCAGCAGCCAAGATCAAAGCAGGGGGGGCTACAATGAGCAGTTCTTC. It encodes CASSQDQSRGGYNEQFF.

The rearrangement joins TRBV5-1 to TRBJ2-7, with no clear D. Germline values: CDR1 SGHRS, CDR2 YFSETQ. The CDR3 spans 10 residues. V was clipped by 1 base and J by 4 bases, with 0 bases between them. As DNA, the CDR3 is TGCGCCAGCAGCTTGTACGAGCAGTACGTC. Protein: CASSLYEQYV.

This clonotype was seen only a few times. The gene calls are TRBV28 and TRBJ1-4, with D unresolved. This CDR3 spans 15 amino acids. Germline CDR1 and CDR2: MDHEN and SYDVKM. V was cut by 7 bases and J by 4 bases, with 16 bases left in between. CDR3 in amino acids: CASTTTGLGNEKLFF. In DNA, the CDR3 is TGTGCCAGCACTACAACGGGCCTGGGTAATGAAAAACTGTTTTTT.

The V gene is TRBV6-2 or TRBV6-3, the J gene TRBJ2-1, with 7 bases lining up with TRBD2. Trimming removed 4 bases from V and 6 bases from J; junction bases left unmatched: 9. The CDR3 contains 15 residues. Germline V gene sequence: CDR1 MNHEY, CDR2 SVGEGT. This CDR3 is CASSSHRLAANEQFF. CDR3 nucleotides: TGTGCCAGCAGTTCCCATCGACTAGCTGCCAATGAGCAGTTCTTC.

This chain joins TRBV7-2 and TRBJ2-6, with D possibly TRBD1 on 5 matching bases. Per the germline V gene, CDR1 is SGHTA and CDR2 is FQGNSA. The CDR3 is made up of 17 amino acids. Trimming removed 3 bases at V and 0 bases at J, with 12 bases between. The CDR3, as DNA: TGTGCCAGCAGCTTCAGGGCGGAGAGCTCTGGGGCCAACGTCCTGACTTTC. This codes for CASSFRAESSGANVLTF.

In its sample, this clonotype was seen a few times. The chain employs TRBV12-3 or TRBV12-4 and TRBJ1-3; D uncertain. V was pared by 5 bases and J by 0 bases, with 5 bases between. The CDR3 is 13 residues long. This CDR3 reads CASSRGSGNTIYF. As DNA, the CDR3 is TGTGCCAGCAGTCGGGGCTCTGGAAACACCATATATTTT.